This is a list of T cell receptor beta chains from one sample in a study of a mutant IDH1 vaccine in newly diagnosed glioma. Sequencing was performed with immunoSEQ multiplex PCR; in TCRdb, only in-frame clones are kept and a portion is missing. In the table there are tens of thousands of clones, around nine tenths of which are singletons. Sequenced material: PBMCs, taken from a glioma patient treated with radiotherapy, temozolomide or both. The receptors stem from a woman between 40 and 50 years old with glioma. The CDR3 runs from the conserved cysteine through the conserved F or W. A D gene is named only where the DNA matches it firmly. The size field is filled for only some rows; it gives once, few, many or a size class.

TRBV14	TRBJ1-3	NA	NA	TGTGCCAGCAGCCAAGTGCTCTCGAGCTCTGGAAACACCATATATTTT	CASSQVLSSSGNTIYF
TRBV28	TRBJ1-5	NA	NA	TGTGCCAGCAGTTTAGGCAAGTATAGCAATCAGCCCCAGCATTTT	CASSLGKYSNQPQHF
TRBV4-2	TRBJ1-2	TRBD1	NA	TGTGCCAGCAGTCAATGGACAGGTTCGGTGGAATATGGCTACACCTTC	CASSQWTGSVEYGYTF
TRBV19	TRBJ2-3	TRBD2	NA	TGTGCCAGTAGCCTGCGGGGGGGCCATTCAGATACGCAGTATTTT	CASSLRGGHSDTQYF
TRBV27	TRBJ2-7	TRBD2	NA	TGTGCCAGCAGTTATGGACTAGCGGGAGGGGAGCAGTACTTC	CASSYGLAGGEQYF
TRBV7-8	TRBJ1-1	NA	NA	TGTGCCAGCAGCTGGGCAGTGAACACTGAAGCTTTCTTT	CASSWAVNTEAFF
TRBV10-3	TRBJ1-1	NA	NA	TGTGCCATCAGTGAGCAGCCTTTCACTGAAGCTTTCTTT	CAISEQPFTEAFF
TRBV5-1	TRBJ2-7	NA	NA	TGCGCCAGCAGCTCCGACGGGAACTACGAGCAGTACTTC	CASSSDGNYEQYF
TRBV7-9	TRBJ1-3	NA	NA	TGTGCCAGCAGCTTAGACAGTGGAAACACCATATATTTT	CASSLDSGNTIYF
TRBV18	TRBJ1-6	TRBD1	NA	TGTGCCAGCTCTCGGGACAGGGTAGATTCACCCCTCCACTTT	CASSRDRVDSPLHF
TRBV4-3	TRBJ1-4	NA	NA	TGCGCCAGCAGCCGAAGCCCGGTCGTAGCAGGGATTAATGAAAAACTGTTTTTT	CASSRSPVVAGINEKLFF
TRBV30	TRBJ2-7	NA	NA	TGTGCCTGGAGTAGGGCTAGTTACGAGCAGTACTTC	CAWSRASYEQYF
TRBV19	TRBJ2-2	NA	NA	TGTGCCAGTAGTATTGAGGGGGAGCTGTTTTTT	CASSIEGELFF
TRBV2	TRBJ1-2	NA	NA	TGTGCCAGCAGAAACCCTAACTATGGCTACACCTTC	CASRNPNYGYTF
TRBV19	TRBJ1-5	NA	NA	TGTGCCAGTAGTTTGGACGGCTTCAATCAGCCCCAGCATTTT	CASSLDGFNQPQHF
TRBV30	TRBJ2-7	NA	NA	TGTGCCTGGAGTGTACCCCACCTCCGGGACAAACAACCGGGCATCCACGAGCAGTACTTC	CAWSVPHLRDKQPGIHEQYF
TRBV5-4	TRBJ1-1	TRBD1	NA	TGTGCCAGCAGCGGAGGGACAGGGGGCCGCCATGGGAACACTGAAGCTTTCTTT	CASSGGTGGRHGNTEAFF
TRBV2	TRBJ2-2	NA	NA	TGTGCCAGCAGTGATACAGGGCCCGGGGAGCTGTTTTTT	CASSDTGPGELFF
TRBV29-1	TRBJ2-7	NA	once	TGCAGCGTTGAGGCCAACTCCTACGAGCAGTACTTC	CSVEANSYEQYF
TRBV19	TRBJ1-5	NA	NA	TGTGCCAGTAGTACCGGGACGGGGAGGAGGAATCAGCCCCAGCATTTT	CASSTGTGRRNQPQHF
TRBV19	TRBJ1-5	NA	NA	TGTGCCAGTAGCCCCGACCCACGGGGGGGGAATCAGCCCCAGCATTTT	CASSPDPRGGNQPQHF
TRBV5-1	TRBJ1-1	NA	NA	TGCGCCAGCAGCTATGGGCCGTTGGGGGAAAGCACTGAAGCTTTCTTT	CASSYGPLGESTEAFF
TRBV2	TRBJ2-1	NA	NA	TGTGCCAGCAGTGAGGACCTTAATGAGCAGTTCTTC	CASSEDLNEQFF
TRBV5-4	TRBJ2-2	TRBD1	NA	TGTGCCAGCAGCTTACAGGGGGTCCACACCGGGGAGCTGTTTTTT	CASSLQGVHTGELFF
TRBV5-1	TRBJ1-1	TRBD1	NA	TGCGCCAGCAGCGAGGAGACAGGGGGGTACACTGAAGCTTTCTTT	CASSEETGGYTEAFF
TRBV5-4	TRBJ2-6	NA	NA	TGTGCCAGCAGCCCAAGGGGTCCCGGGGCCAACGTCCTGACTTTC	CASSPRGPGANVLTF
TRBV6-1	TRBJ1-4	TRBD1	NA	TGTGCCAGCGGGGACCAGGGGGGTAATGAAAAACTGTTTTTT	CASGDQGGNEKLFF
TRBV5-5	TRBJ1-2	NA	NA	TGTGCCAGCAGCCACCAGGTCCGGCTCAAGACCCGCTATGGCTACACCTTC	CASSHQVRLKTRYGYTF
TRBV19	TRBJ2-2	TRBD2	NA	TGTGCCGTCCCGGGGGGGCCGAACACCGGGGAGCTGTTTTTT	CAVPGGPNTGELFF
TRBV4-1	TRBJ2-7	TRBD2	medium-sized	TGCGCCAGCAGCCAAGAATTAGCGGGGGGACGCGAGCAGTACTTC	CASSQELAGGREQYF
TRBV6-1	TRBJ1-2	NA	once	TGTGCCAGCAGTGAACGGGGGGGGACCTATGGCTACACCTTC	CASSERGGTYGYTF
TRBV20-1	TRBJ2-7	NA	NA	TGCAGTGCTAGTTATGTCTCCGAGCAGTACTTC	CSASYVSEQYF
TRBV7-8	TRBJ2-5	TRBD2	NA	TGTGCCAGCAGCTTAGAACTAGCGGGGGAGACCCAGTACTTC	CASSLELAGETQYF
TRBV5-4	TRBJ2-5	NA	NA	TGTGCCAGCAGCTTGGGAGGGTCCGAGGAGACCCAGTACTTC	CASSLGGSEETQYF
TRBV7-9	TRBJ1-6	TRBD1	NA	TGTGCCAGCAGCGCACGGACAGGGAGTTCACCCCTCCACTTT	CASSARTGSSPLHF
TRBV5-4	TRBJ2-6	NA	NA	TGTGCCAGCAGCTTGTTGCAAGCTGGGGCCAACGTCCTGACTTTC	CASSLLQAGANVLTF
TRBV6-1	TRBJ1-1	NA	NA	TGTGCCAGCACGGCATCCGGGGACACTGAAGCTTTCTTT	CASTASGDTEAFF